This T cell receptor (beta chain) was identified in a study of cytomegalovirus exposure and HLA in healthy donors. Study conclusions and caveats: Cytomegalovirus-associated status was assigned to more than 150 TCR beta chains.

A remark on this clone: No antigen is known for it.

The PCR made use of 60 Vbeta and 13 Jbeta primers. Produced via immunoSEQ multiplex PCR; TCRdb's table is partial and in-frame only. The table lists roughly 200,000 clones, approximately 86% of them singletons, with more than 0.25% in the top ten. The germline V gene encodes CDR1 MNHEY and CDR2 SVGAGI. Trimming removed 5 bases from V and 1 base from J; junction bases left unmatched: 5. The CDR3 totals 15 residues. This chain connects TRBV6-5 to TRBJ2-3; 8 bases agree with TRBD2. This clonotype was sampled from a woman aged 25-40 years in good health and CMV-seronegative. Sequenced sample: PBMCs. This chain's CDR3 is CASSRAGAGTDTQYF. CDR3 sequence (DNA): TGTGCCAGCAGTCGAGCGGGGGCGGGCACAGATACGCAGTATTTT.